The present entry profiles one TCR beta chain with its context. The data derive from a study of control samples from healthy donors and cancer patients. Sequencing was performed with immunoSEQ multiplex PCR; in TCRdb, only in-frame clones are kept and a portion is missing. The sample records around 95,000 clones, approximately 84% being singletons. With V trimmed by 6 bases and J by 9 bases, 6 bases remained unmatched. Germline V lookup: CDR1 SNHLY, CDR2 FYNNEI. CDR3 length equals 13 residues. V is TRBV2 and J is TRBJ2-1; 9 bases fit TRBD1. Source material: blood. The TCR was taken from a woman in her 50s in good health. The CDR3 loop reads CASRPTGGVEQFF. DNA for the CDR3: TGTGCCAGCAGACCGACAGGGGGTGTTGAGCAGTTCTTC.